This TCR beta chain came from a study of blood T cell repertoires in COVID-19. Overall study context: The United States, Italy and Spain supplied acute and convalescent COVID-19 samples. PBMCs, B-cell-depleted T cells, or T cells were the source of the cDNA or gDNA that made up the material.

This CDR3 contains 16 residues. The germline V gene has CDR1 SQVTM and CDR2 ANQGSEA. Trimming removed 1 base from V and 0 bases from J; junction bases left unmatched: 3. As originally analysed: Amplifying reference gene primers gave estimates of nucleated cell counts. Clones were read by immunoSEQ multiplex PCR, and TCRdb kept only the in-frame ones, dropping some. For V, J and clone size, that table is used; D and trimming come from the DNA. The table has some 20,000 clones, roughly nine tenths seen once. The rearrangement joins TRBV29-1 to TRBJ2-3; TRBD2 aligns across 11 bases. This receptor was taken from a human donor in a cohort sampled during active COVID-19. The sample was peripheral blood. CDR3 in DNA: TGCAGCGTTGAAGTGACTAGCGGGACTAGCACAGATACGCAGTATTTT. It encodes CSVEVTSGTSTDTQYF.